This TCR beta chain was identified in a study of blood T cell repertoires in COVID-19. The wider study: Acute and convalescent COVID-19 specimens originated in the United States, Italy and Spain. From T cells, B-cell-depleted T cells, or PBMCs came the material, which was cDNA or gDNA.

With 5 bases removed from V and 6 bases from J, the gap between germline ends came to 25 bases. The CDR3 is 17 residues long. Germline V gene lookup returns CDR1 SEHNR and CDR2 FQNEAQ (reference sequence). This clone was seen more than once but under ten times. Original processing notes: Reference gene primer amplification yielded estimated nucleated cell counts. This table comes from immunoSEQ multiplex PCR, and its TCRdb copy is limited to in-frame clones, with some not included. Clone size and the V and J calls come from that table; the DNA yielded D and trimming. The sample yields about 170,000 clones, 85% to 95% seen once.

The sample taken for sequencing was peripheral blood. This chain links TRBV7-9 with TRBJ1-1, with D maybe TRBD1 (6 bases). This receptor was identified in a man over 45 with acute or convalescent COVID-19. CDR3 in amino acids: CASSLPSLDRGVPEAFF. As DNA, the CDR3 is TGTGCCAGCAGCCTCCCCTCCTTGGACAGAGGAGTACCTGAAGCTTTCTTT.